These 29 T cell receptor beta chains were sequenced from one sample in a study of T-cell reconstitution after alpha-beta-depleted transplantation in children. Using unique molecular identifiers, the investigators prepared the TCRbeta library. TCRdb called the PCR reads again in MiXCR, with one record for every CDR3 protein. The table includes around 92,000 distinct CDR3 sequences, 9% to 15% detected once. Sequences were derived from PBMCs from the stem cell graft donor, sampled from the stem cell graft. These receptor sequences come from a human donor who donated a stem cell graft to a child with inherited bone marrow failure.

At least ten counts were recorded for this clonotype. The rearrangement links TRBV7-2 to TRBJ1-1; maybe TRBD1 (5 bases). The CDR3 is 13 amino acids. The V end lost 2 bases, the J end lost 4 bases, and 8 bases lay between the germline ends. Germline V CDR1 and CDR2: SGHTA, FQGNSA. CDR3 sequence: CASSLYGGTEAFF. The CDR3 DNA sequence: TGTGCCAGCAGCTTATATGGGGGCACTGAAGCTTTCTTT.

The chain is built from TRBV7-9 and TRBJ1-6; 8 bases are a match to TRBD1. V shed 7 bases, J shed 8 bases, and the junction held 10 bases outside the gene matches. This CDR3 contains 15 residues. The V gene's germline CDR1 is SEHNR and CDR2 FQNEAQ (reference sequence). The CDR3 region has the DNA TGTGCCAGCACCCCTTGGGCAGGGGGCGATTCACCCCTCCACTTT. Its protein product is CASTPWAGGDSPLHF.

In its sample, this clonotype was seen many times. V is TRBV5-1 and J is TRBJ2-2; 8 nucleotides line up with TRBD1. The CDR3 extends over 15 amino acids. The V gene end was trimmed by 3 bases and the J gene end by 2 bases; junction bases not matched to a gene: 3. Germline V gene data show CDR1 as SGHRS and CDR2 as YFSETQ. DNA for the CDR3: TGCGCCAGCAGCTCGGACAGGGATAACACCGGGGAGCTGTTTTTT. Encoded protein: CASSSDRDNTGELFF.

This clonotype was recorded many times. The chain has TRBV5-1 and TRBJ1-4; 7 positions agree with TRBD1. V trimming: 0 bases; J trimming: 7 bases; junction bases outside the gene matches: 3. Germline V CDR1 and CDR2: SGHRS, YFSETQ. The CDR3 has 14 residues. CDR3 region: CASSLEGGGEKLFF. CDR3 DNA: TGCGCCAGCAGCTTGGAAGGGGGCGGTGAAAAACTGTTTTTT.

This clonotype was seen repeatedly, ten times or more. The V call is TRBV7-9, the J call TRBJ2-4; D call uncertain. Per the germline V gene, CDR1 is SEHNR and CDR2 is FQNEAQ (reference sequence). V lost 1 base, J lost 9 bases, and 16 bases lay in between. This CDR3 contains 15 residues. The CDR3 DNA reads TGTGCCAGCAGCTTAGTGGGCGACGCAAACGGCATTCAGTACTTC. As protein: CASSLVGDANGIQYF.

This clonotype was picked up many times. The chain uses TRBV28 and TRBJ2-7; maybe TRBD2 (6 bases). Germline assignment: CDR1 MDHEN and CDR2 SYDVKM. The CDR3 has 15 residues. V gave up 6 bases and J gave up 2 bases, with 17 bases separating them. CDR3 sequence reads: CASRERAGGTYEQYF. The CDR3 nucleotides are TGTGCCAGCAGGGAGCGGGCCGGCGGCACCTACGAGCAGTACTTC.

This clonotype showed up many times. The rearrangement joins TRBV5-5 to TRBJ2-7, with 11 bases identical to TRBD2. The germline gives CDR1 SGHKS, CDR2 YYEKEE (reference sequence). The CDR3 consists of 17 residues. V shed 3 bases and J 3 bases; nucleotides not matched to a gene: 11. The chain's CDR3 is CASSSRPPTSGGYEQYF. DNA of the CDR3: TGTGCCAGCAGCTCGCGACCACCTACTAGCGGGGGCTACGAGCAGTACTTC. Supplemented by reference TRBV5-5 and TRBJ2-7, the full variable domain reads DAGVTQSPTHLIKTRGQQVTLRCSPISGHKSVSWYQQVLGQGPQFIFQYYEKEERGRGNFPDRFSARQFPNYSSELNVNALLLGDSALYLCASSSRPPTSGGYEQYFGPGTRLTVT.

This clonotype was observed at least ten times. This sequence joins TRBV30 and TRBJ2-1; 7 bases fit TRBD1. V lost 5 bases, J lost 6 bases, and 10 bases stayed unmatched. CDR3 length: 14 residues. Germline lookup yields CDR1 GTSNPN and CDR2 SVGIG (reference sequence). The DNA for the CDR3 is TGTGCCTGGGAATTGGACAGGTCCCCCAATGAGCAGTTCTTC. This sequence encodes CAWELDRSPNEQFF.

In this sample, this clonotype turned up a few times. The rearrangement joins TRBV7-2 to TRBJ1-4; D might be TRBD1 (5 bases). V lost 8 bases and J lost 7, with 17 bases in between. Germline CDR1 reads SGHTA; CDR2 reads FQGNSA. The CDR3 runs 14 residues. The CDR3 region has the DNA TGTGCCAGCGGAGGGGTTTCCCTTGGTGAAAAACTGTTTTTT. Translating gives CASGGVSLGEKLFF.

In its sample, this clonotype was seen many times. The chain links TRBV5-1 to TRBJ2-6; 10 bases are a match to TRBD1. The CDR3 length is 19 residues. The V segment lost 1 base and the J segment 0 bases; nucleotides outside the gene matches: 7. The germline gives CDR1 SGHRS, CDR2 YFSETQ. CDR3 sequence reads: CASSLRATGGNSGANVLTF. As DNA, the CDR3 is TGCGCCAGCAGCTTGAGGGCGACAGGGGGCAACTCTGGGGCCAACGTCCTGACTTTC.

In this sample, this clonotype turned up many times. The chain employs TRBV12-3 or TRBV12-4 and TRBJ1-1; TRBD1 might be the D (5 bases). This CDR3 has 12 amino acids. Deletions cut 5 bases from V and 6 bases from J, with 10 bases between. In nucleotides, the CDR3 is TGTGCCAGCAGTCAGACAGTTTCTGAAGCTTTCTTT. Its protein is CASSQTVSEAFF.

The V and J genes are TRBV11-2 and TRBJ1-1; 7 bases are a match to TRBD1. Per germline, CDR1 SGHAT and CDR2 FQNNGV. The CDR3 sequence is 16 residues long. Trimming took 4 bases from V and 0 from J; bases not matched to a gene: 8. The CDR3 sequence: CASSSAWGQLNTEAFF. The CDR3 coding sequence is TGTGCCAGCAGCTCTGCTTGGGGACAGCTGAACACTGAAGCTTTCTTT.

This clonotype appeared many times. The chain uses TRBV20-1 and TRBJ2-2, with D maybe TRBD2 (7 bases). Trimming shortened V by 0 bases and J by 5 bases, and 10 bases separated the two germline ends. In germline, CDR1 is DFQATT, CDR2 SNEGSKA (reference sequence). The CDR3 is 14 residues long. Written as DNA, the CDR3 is TGCAGTGCTAGAGAAGGGGGGGGGACCGGGGAGCTGTTTTTT. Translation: CSAREGGGTGELFF.

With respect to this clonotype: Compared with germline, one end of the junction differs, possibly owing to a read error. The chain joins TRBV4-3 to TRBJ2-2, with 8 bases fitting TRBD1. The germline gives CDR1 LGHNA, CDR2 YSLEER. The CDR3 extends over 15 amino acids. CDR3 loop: CASSQGGQDTGDLFF. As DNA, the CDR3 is TGCGCCAGCAGCCAAGGGGGACAGGACACCGGGGACCTGTTTTTT.

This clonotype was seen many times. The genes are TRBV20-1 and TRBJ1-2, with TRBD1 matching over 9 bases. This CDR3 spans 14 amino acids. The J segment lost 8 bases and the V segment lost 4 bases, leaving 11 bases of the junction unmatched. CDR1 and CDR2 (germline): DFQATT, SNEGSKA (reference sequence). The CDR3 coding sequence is TGCAGTGCTACCGGAACCGGGACAGGGTGGGGCTACACCTTC. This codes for CSATGTGTGWGYTF.

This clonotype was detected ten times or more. The CDR3 DNA sequence: TGTGCCAGTAGGGGGGGCAGTGTGTTGGAGCAGTACTTC. Encoded protein: CASRGGSVLEQYF. The rearrangement links TRBV19 to TRBJ2-7; either TRBD1 or TRBD2 may fit D (6 bases each). Per the germline V gene, CDR1 is LNHDA and CDR2 is SQIVND (reference sequence). V lost 6 bases and J lost 7, with 16 bases in between. The CDR3 is 13 residues long.

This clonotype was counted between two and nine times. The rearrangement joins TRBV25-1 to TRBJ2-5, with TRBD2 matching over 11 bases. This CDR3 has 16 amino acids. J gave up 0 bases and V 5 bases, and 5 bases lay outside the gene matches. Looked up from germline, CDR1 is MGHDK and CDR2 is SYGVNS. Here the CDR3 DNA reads TGTGCCAGCAGTTTAGCGGGAGGGGGGAACCAAGAGACCCAGTACTTC. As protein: CASSLAGGGNQETQYF.

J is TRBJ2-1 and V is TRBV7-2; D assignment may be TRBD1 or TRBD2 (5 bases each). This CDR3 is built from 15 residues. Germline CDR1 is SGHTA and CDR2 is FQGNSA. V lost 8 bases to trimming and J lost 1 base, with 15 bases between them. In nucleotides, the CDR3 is TGTGCCAGCCCTAAGGGGACCGTATCCTACAATGAGCAGTTCTTC. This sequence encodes CASPKGTVSYNEQFF.

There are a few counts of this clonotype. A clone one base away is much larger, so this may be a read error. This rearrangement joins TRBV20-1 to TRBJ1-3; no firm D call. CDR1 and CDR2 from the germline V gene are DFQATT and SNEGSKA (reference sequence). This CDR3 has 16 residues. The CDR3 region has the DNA TGCTGTGCCGCGCGACATGAGCCGAGCTCTGGAAACACCATATATTTT. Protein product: CCAARHEPSSGNTIYF.

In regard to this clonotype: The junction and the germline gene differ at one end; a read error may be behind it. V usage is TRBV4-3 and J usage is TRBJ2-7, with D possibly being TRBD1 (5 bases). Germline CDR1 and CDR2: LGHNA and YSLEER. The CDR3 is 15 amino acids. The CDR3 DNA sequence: TGCTCCAGCAGCCAAGATGGCCAGGGCTCCTACGAGCAGTACTTC. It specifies CSSSQDGQGSYEQYF.

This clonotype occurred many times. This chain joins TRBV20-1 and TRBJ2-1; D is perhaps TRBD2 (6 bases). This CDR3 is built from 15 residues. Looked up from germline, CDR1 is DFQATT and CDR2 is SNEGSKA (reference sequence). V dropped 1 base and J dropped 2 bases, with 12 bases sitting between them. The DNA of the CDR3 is TGCAGTGCTAGAGGCGGGACGGCTACCTACAATGAGCAGTTCTTC. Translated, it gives CSARGGTATYNEQFF.

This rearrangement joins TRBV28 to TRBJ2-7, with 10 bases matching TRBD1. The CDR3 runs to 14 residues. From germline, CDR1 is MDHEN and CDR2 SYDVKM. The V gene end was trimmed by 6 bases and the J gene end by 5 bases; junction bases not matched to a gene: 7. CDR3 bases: TGTGCCAGCAGCCAGACAGGGGGCCCCAACGAGCAGTACTTC. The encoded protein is CASSQTGGPNEQYF.

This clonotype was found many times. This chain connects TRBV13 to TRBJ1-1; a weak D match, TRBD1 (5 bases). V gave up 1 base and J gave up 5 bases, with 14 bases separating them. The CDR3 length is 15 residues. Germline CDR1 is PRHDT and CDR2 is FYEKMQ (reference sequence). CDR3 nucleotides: TGTGCCAGCAGCTTAGCACCCGGGGGGAGTACTGAAGCTTTCTTT. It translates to CASSLAPGGSTEAFF.

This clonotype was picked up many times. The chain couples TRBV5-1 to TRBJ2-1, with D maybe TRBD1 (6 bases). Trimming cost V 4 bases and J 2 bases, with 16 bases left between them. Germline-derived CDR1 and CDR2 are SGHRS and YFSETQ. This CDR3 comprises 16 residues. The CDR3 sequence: CASSGGHSTPYNEQFF. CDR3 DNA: TGCGCCAGCAGCGGGGGCCATTCAACCCCCTACAATGAGCAGTTCTTC.

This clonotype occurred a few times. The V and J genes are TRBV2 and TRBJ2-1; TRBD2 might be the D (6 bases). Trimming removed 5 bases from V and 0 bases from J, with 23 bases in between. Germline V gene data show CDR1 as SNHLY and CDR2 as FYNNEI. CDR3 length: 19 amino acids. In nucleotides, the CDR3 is TGTGCCAGCAGTAAGCGAGGCTGGGGAGGACAATACTCCTACAATGAGCAGTTCTTC. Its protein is CASSKRGWGGQYSYNEQFF.

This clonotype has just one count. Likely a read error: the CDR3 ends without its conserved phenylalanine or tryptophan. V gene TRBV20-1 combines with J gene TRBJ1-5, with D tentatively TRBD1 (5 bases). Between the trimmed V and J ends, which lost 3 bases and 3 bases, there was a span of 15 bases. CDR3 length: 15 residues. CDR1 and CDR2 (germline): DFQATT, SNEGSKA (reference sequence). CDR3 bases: TGCAGTGCTAGCGAATCCCGGGACCCCAATCAGCCCCAGCATGTT. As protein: CSASESRDPNQPQHV.

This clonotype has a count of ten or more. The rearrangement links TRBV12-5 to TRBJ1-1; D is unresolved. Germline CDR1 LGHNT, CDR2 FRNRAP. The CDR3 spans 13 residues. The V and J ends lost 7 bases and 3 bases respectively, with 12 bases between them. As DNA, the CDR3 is TGTGCTAGTGCCCGACGAGTTTACACTGAAGCTTTCTTT. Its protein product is CASARRVYTEAFF. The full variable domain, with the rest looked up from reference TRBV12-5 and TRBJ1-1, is DARVTQTPRHKVTEMGQEVTMRCQPILGHNTVFWYRQTMMQGLELLAYFRNRAPLDDSGMPKDRFSAEMPDATLATLKIQPSEPRDSAVYFCASARRVYTEAFFGQGTRLTVV.

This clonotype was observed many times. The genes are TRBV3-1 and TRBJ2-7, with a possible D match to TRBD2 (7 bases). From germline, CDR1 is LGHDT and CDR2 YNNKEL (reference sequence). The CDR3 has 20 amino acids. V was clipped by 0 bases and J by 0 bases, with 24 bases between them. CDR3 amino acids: CASSQDGRGATNPSSYEQYF. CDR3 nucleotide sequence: TGTGCCAGCAGCCAAGATGGTCGGGGGGCCACAAACCCGAGCTCCTACGAGCAGTACTTC.

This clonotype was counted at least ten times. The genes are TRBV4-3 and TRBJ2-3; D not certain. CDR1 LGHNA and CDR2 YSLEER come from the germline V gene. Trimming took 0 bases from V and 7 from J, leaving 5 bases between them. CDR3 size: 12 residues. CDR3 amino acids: CASSQDAHTQYF. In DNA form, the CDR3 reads TGCGCCAGCAGCCAAGATGCCCATACGCAGTATTTT.